This T cell receptor beta chain stems from a study of T cell changes during pregnancy in multiple sclerosis. Assay: immunoSEQ multiplex PCR; the TCRdb copy retains only in-frame clones and omits some. Counted here are 65,000 to 85,000 clones, about 92% occurring once; the ten biggest clones make up roughly 1.5%. V was pared by 5 bases and J by 1 base, with 5 bases of the junction left unmatched. Per germline, CDR1 SGHNT and CDR2 YYREEE (reference sequence). The CDR3 loop spans 17 amino acids. This clone came up many times. The TCR comes from a female donor with multiple sclerosis, enrolled in a pregnancy study. The material sequenced was peripheral blood, taken after pregnancy. The genes are TRBV5-4 and TRBJ2-2; 13 bases match TRBD2. The CDR3 here is CASSQGLAGQNTGELFF. The DNA of the CDR3 is TGTGCCAGCAGTCAGGGACTAGCGGGACAGAACACCGGGGAGCTGTTTTTT.